These T cell receptor beta chains were read from a single sample in a study of blood T cells in healthy people across ages. TCRdb ran MiXCR on the 5' RACE reads and lists one entry per CDR3 protein. This table has roughly 700,000 distinct CDR3 sequences, over 45% appearing once. Sequenced: blood. The origin of the receptors is an older woman in good health. The CDR3 runs from the conserved cysteine through the conserved F or W. The D gene is left open where the match is weak. The size field is filled for only some rows; it gives once, few, many or a size class.

d_call	clone_size	v_call	j_call	cdr3_aa	cdr3_nt
NA	NA	TRBV12-3/TRBV12-4	TRBJ2-5	CASAYPNTGTALQETQYF	TGTGCCAGCGCCTACCCTAATACCGGGACTGCACTACAAGAGACCCAGTACTTC
NA	NA	TRBV19	TRBJ1-2	CASSDFRSRTF	TGTGCCAGTAGTGACTTCAGGTCCCGCACCTTC
NA	NA	TRBV6-1	TRBJ1-2	CASSENTHYGYTF	TGTGCCAGCAGTGAAAACACTCATTATGGCTACACCTTC
NA	few	TRBV20-1	TRBJ2-4	CSAAGQTNIQYF	TGCAGTGCTGCGGGACAGACAAACATTCAGTACTTC
TRBD1	NA	TRBV18	TRBJ2-5	CASSPRTGYQETQYF	TGTGCCAGCTCACCGAGGACAGGGTATCAAGAGACCCAGTACTTC
TRBD2	few	TRBV20-1	TRBJ2-3	CSARVSGGYTDTQYF	TGCAGTGCTAGAGTTTCGGGAGGGTACACAGATACGCAGTATTTT
TRBD1	few	TRBV7-2	TRBJ2-7	CASSSGQGVEQYF	TGTGCCAGCAGCTCGGGACAGGGCGTCGAGCAGTACTTC
NA	NA	TRBV20-1	TRBJ1-4	CSATDATNEKLFF	TGCAGTGCTACTGATGCAACTAATGAAAAACTGTTTTTT
TRBD2	NA	TRBV7-9	TRBJ2-7	CASSTAGVTYEQYF	TGTGCCAGCAGCACCGCGGGGGTCACCTACGAGCAGTACTTC
TRBD1	NA	TRBV28	TRBJ1-4	CASRTGQGHEKLFF	TGTGCCAGCCGTACTGGACAGGGACACGAAAAACTGTTTTTT
NA	few	TRBV3-1	TRBJ2-5	CASSQYKRSATQYF	TGTGCCAGCAGCCAATATAAGCGGTCGGCGACCCAGTACTTC
NA	NA	TRBV28	TRBJ1-1	CASSLIGHTEAFF	TGTGCCAGCAGTTTAATAGGGCACACTGAAGCTTTCTTT
NA	few	TRBV6-2/TRBV6-3	TRBJ2-1	CASSYLSEQFF	TGTGCCAGCAGTTACTTGAGTGAGCAGTTCTTC
NA	NA	TRBV7-2	TRBJ2-5	CASSLRGGGGETQYF	TGTGCCAGCAGCCTTCGAGGGGGGGGGGGAGAGACCCAGTACTTC
NA	NA	TRBV20-1	TRBJ2-5	CSANSGVEQYF	TGCAGTGCTAACTCCGGGGTGGAGCAGTACTTC
NA	NA	TRBV5-1	TRBJ2-3	CASSAQLDDTQYF	TGCGCCAGCAGCGCCCAGTTAGACGATACGCAGTATTTT
TRBD1	NA	TRBV7-8	TRBJ2-4	CASSSRQGYPFDFRLALNIQYF	TGTGCCAGCAGCTCCCGACAGGGATACCCCTTCGATTTTAGGCTTGCCCTAAACATTCAGTACTTC
NA	NA	TRBV9	TRBJ1-3	CASSGGENTIYF	TGTGCCAGCAGCGGGGGCGAGAACACCATATATTTT
NA	few	TRBV12-3/TRBV12-4	TRBJ2-7	CASGTTPRDEQYF	TGTGCCAGCGGGACAACCCCTAGGGACGAGCAGTACTTC
NA	NA	TRBV2	TRBJ2-5	CASMTRGGTQETQYF	TGTGCCAGCATGACTAGGGGCGGGACCCAAGAGACCCAGTACTTC
NA	NA	TRBV7-3	TRBJ2-7	CASSRAAYNEQYF	TGTGCCAGCAGCCGAGCTGCTTACAATGAGCAGTACTTC
NA	NA	TRBV7-9	TRBJ1-4	CASSLDIRNEKLFF	TGTGCCAGCAGCCTAGACATCAGGAATGAAAAACTGTTTTTT
NA	NA	TRBV27	TRBJ2-7	CASSLLRVGNEQYF	TGTGCCAGCAGTTTATTGCGGGTGGGTAATGAGCAGTACTTC
TRBD2	few	TRBV7-2	TRBJ2-7	CASSLSGSLPYEQYF	TGTGCCAGCAGCCTTAGCGGGAGCCTCCCCTACGAGCAGTACTTC
TRBD2	few	TRBV20-1	TRBJ2-1	CSASGTSRRNEQFF	TGCAGTGCTAGCGGGACTAGCCGTCGCAATGAGCAGTTCTTC
TRBD1	few	TRBV25-1	TRBJ1-4	CASSGIRDRSFTTNEKLFF	TGTGCCAGCAGTGGGATACGGGACAGATCATTTACAACTAATGAAAAACTGTTTTTT
NA	few	TRBV20-1	TRBJ2-3	CSAPGSTDTQYF	TGCAGTGCTCCAGGTAGCACAGATACGCAGTATTTT
NA	once	TRBV7-8	TRBJ1-2	CASSLGVGHPYGYTF	TGTGCCAGCAGCTTAGGTGTGGGACACCCTTATGGCTACACCTTC
NA	NA	TRBV20-1	TRBJ2-2	CSARQGIGELFF	TGCAGTGCTAGACAGGGGATCGGGGAGCTGTTTTTT
TRBD1	NA	TRBV5-1	TRBJ2-6	CASSLKGQLSGANVLTF	TGCGCCAGCAGCTTGAAGGGACAGCTCTCTGGGGCCAACGTCCTGACTTTC
NA	NA	TRBV2	TRBJ1-1	CASSEFSGATEAFF	TGTGCCAGCAGTGAATTCAGTGGAGCCACTGAAGCTTTCTTT
TRBD1	NA	TRBV30	TRBJ1-1	CAWSRGQGNTEAFF	TGTGCCTGGAGCCGGGGACAGGGAAACACTGAAGCTTTCTTT
NA	NA	TRBV7-9	TRBJ2-7	CVSSLKATEVIPYEQYF	TGTGTCAGTAGCTTAAAGGCGACGGAGGTAATACCCTACGAGCAGTACTTC
NA	NA	TRBV5-1	TRBJ2-3	CASSEGHTSTGTQYF	TGCGCCAGCAGCGAGGGACATACTAGCACAGGTACGCAGTATTTT
NA	once	TRBV6-2/TRBV6-3	TRBJ1-2	CASSYGDNYGYTF	TGTGCCAGCAGTTACGGGGACAACTATGGCTACACCTTC
NA	NA	TRBV7-2	TRBJ2-1	CATARGNEQFF	TGTGCCACCGCTAGGGGGAATGAGCAGTTCTTC
TRBD1	many	TRBV6-6	TRBJ2-7	CASIRDSTYEQYF	TGTGCCAGTATCCGGGACAGCACCTACGAGCAGTACTTC
NA	NA	TRBV4-3	TRBJ2-7	CASSQVGQNSYEQYF	TGCGCCAGCAGCCAAGTTGGACAGAATTCCTACGAGCAGTACTTC
NA	NA	TRBV9	TRBJ2-5	CASSVDETGKTNNEQYF	TGTGCCAGCAGCGTAGATGAGACAGGCAAAACCAACAATGAGCAGTACTTC
TRBD2	NA	TRBV4-2	TRBJ2-1	CASSSAGTDSYNEQFF	TGTGCCAGCAGTTCAGCGGGAACAGACTCCTACAATGAGCAGTTCTTC
NA	NA	TRBV7-9	TRBJ2-3	CASSPTDRNTDTQYF	TGTGCCAGCAGCCCCACAGACAGAAACACAGATACGCAGTATTTT
NA	NA	TRBV6-2/TRBV6-3	TRBJ2-1	CASSSPYGEQFF	TGTGCCAGCAGTTCCCCTTACGGTGAGCAGTTCTTC
TRBD1	NA	TRBV27	TRBJ2-7	CASRDRGPYSYEQYF	TGTGCCAGCAGGGATAGGGGGCCCTACTCCTACGAGCAGTACTTC
NA	NA	TRBV7-2	TRBJ1-6	CASSLVGRTALHF	TGTGCCAGCAGCTTAGTGGGGAGGACGGCCCTCCACTTT
NA	few	TRBV3-1	TRBJ2-7	CASSQDMRGYEQYF	TGTGCCAGCAGCCAAGATATGCGGGGCTACGAGCAGTACTTC
TRBD1	NA	TRBV7-2	TRBJ1-5	CASSLPTGGLQPQHF	TGTGCCAGCAGCCTACCGACAGGGGGCCTTCAGCCCCAGCATTTT
NA	few	TRBV7-2	TRBJ2-1	CASSLSPSSSYNEQFF	TGTGCCAGCAGCTTATCCCCCTCCAGCTCCTACAATGAGCAGTTCTTC
NA	NA	TRBV27	TRBJ2-7	CASSLTRGSYGQYF	TGTGCCAGCAGTTTAACAAGGGGTTCCTACGGGCAGTACTTC
NA	NA	TRBV7-2	TRBJ2-5	CASSPTGSHLETQYF	TGTGCCAGCAGCCCTACAGGGTCGCACTTGGAGACCCAGTACTTC
NA	NA	TRBV5-6	TRBJ2-3	CASSLDSRENFDTQYF	TGTGCCAGCAGCTTGGACTCCCGGGAGAATTTTGATACGCAGTATTTT